This TCR beta chain was sequenced for a study of cytomegalovirus exposure and HLA in healthy donors. Study observations and caveats: In vitro testing confirmed a few CMV-associated chains as specific for CMV antigens. In an earlier analysis, most TCR beta V segments were productive about 87% or about 30% of the time. It was in a later analysis that TCR association rates were seen to vary by HLA locus, highest for DRB1 and lowest for HLA-C. Near-uniform donor sequencing depth was presumed by presence/absence analyses.

With 60 Vbeta and 13 Jbeta primers, the PCR was carried out. Sequencing used immunoSEQ multiplex PCR; TCRdb keeps in-frame clones, though not all of them. The sample includes over 110,000 clones, roughly four fifths of them seen just once. A remark on this clone: Its antigen is not known.

V dropped 0 bases and J dropped 3 bases, with 4 bases sitting between them. CDR1 and CDR2 (germline): SGHNT, YYREEE (reference sequence). This CDR3 is built from 13 residues. The clonotype was recovered from a male donor in good health and CMV-seronegative. The sample was PBMCs. V and J are TRBV5-4 and TRBJ1-5; D gene uncertain. The CDR3 sequence: CASSLGLNQPQHF. The CDR3 nucleotides read TGTGCCAGCAGCTTGGGTCTCAATCAGCCCCAGCATTTT. The full variable domain, its missing parts supplied by reference TRBV5-4 and TRBJ1-5, is ETGVTQSPTHLIKTRGQQVTLRCSSQSGHNTVSWYQQALGQGPQFIFQYYREEENGRGNFPPRFSGLQFPNYSSELNVNALELDDSALYLCASSLGLNQPQHFGDGTRLSIL.